Listed below are T cell receptor beta chains from one sample, sequenced in a study of cytomegalovirus exposure and HLA in healthy donors. The repertoire was sequenced with immunoSEQ multiplex PCR; TCRdb's copy has only in-frame clones and lacks some. The sample has approximately 170,000 clones; 70% to 90% are singletons. The sample was PBMCs. These receptors were collected from a male donor in good health and CMV-seronegative. The CDR3 runs from the conserved cysteine through the conserved F or W. D genes are given only for firm matches. Rows may omit the clone size; those that give it use once, few, many or a size class.

NA TRBJ2-5 NA 12 TRBV16 TGTGCCAGCAGCCAATCTCGGGAGACCCAGTACTTC CASSQSRETQYF
once TRBJ1-2 NA 15 TRBV4-1 TGCGCCAGCAGCCAAGTAGGACAACGACACTATGGCTACACCTTC CASSQVGQRHYGYTF
NA TRBJ2-5 NA 14 TRBV7-9 TGTGCCAGCAGCTTAGGTATCTACCAAGAGACCCAGTACTTC CASSLGIYQETQYF
NA TRBJ2-4 TRBD1 14 TRBV2 TGTGCCAGCAGTGAAGGGACAGGGGGAGGCATTCAGTACTTC CASSEGTGGGIQYF
NA TRBJ1-2 NA 11 TRBV20-1 TGCAGTGCTTGGACGGGAAAGTGGTACCCCTTC CSAWTGKWYPF
NA TRBJ2-7 NA 13 TRBV5-1 TGCGCCAGCAGCTTGGACTTGCGAGGCGAGCAGTACTTC CASSLDLRGEQYF
NA TRBJ2-5 NA 14 TRBV7-2 TGTGCCAGCAGCTTAGGTCTAGTTCGAGAGACCCAGTACTTC CASSLGLVRETQYF
NA TRBJ2-3 NA 15 TRBV14 TGTGCCAGCAGCCTAATTAGCGTCTACACAGATACGCAGTATTTT CASSLISVYTDTQYF
NA TRBJ2-1 TRBD2 17 TRBV7-6 TGTGCCAGCAGTTCCCCCCTGCCGGGACTAGTCTACAATGAGCAGTTCTTC CASSSPLPGLVYNEQFF
NA TRBJ1-4 NA 14 TRBV6-5 TGTGCCAGCAGCCGCAGGGTTCCAAATGAAAAACTGTTTTTT CASSRRVPNEKLFF
NA TRBJ2-2 NA 18 TRBV1 TGCACCAGCAGCCAAGATGAACGCCTAGCGGGAGAGGCCGGGGAGCTGTTTTTT CTSSQDERLAGEAGELFF
NA TRBJ1-6 NA 16 TRBV6-5 TGTGCCAGCAGTTACCAGGGTGGCCTATCTAATTCACCCCTCCACTTT CASSYQGGLSNSPLHF
NA TRBJ2-5 NA 16 TRBV7-7 TGTGCTAGCAGCACGGAGATTAGCAGATACCAAGAGACCCAGTACTTC CASSTEISRYQETQYF
NA TRBJ2-5 TRBD1 16 TRBV12-5 TGTGCTAGTGGTTCGGACCTGACAGGGGGCGCCCAGACCCAGTACTTC CASGSDLTGGAQTQYF
NA TRBJ1-5 NA 14 TRBV15 TGTGCCACCAGCACAGGGGCTGACAATCAGCCCCAGCATTTT CATSTGADNQPQHF
once TRBJ1-3 NA 14 TRBV30 TGTGCCTGGAGTGGTAACCGCGCGGGAAACACCATATATTTT CAWSGNRAGNTIYF
NA TRBJ2-7 TRBD1 15 TRBV4-3 TGCGCCAGCAGCCAATTCACAGGGGGTAGCTACGAGCAGTACTTC CASSQFTGGSYEQYF
NA TRBJ2-7 TRBD1 15 TRBV19 TGTGCCAGTAGTGCATTACCGGGACAGAGTATCGAGCAGTACTTC CASSALPGQSIEQYF
once TRBJ1-4 NA 15 TRBV7-8 TGTGCCAGCAGCAACAGAACCGGACTTAATGAAAAACTGTTTTTT CASSNRTGLNEKLFF
NA TRBJ2-1 TRBD1 16 TRBV6-1 TGTGCCAGCAGTGATTCGACAGGGGGCGCGACAAATGAGCAGTTCTTC CASSDSTGGATNEQFF
NA TRBJ1-4 NA 17 TRBV5-1 TGCGCCAGCAGCCGGGTGGGGGGAACAGCAACTAATGAAAAACTGTTTTTT CASSRVGGTATNEKLFF
NA TRBJ2-2 TRBD2 19 TRBV27 TGTGCCAGCAGTTTCTATCGAGGACTAGCGGGAGCCCCCCCCGGGGAGCTGTTTTTT CASSFYRGLAGAPPGELFF
once TRBJ1-2 TRBD1 13 TRBV10-3 TGTCCCGGGAAGAGAGACAGGGGGCTGGGCTACACCTTC CPGKRDRGLGYTF
few TRBJ2-7 TRBD2 15 TRBV5-6 TGTGCCAGCAGCTTCTTACTAGCGGGGGGATCCGAGCAGTACTTC CASSFLLAGGSEQYF
NA TRBJ2-4 TRBD1 15 TRBV6-5 TGTGCCAGCAGTTACCGGACAGGGGGCGAAAACATTCAGTACTTC CASSYRTGGENIQYF
NA TRBJ1-2 TRBD1 16 TRBV30 TGTGCCTGGAGTGGTTTGGGACAGGGGTTTCGCTATGGCTACCCCTTC CAWSGLGQGFRYGYPF
once TRBJ1-2 TRBD1 14 TRBV2 TGTGCCAGCAGCGCTGACAGGGAATTTCAAGGCTACCCCTTC CASSADREFQGYPF
NA TRBJ1-2 TRBD1 15 TRBV25-1 TGTGCCAGCAGTGAATATGGGGGACAGCCCTATGGCTACACCTTC CASSEYGGQPYGYTF
few TRBJ1-3 NA 17 TRBV7-8 TGTGCCAGCAGCCCCAACTCGGTCGGGGGATCTGGAAACACCATATATTTT CASSPNSVGGSGNTIYF
NA TRBJ1-2 NA 14 TRBV7-9 TGTGCCAGCAGCTTAGTTGGACAAATCTATGGCTACACCTTC CASSLVGQIYGYTF
NA TRBJ2-1 TRBD2 15 TRBV6-5 TGTGCCAGCAGTTACGGGACTAGCGGGGGCAATGAGCAGTTCTTC CASSYGTSGGNEQFF
NA TRBJ2-1 TRBD2 16 TRBV7-9 TGTGCCAGCAGCTTAGCGAGACTAGCGGGATACAATGAGCAGTTCTTC CASSLARLAGYNEQFF
NA TRBJ2-3 NA 13 TRBV7-9 TGTGCCAGCAGCCCTGATGGAGCAGATACGCAGTATTTT CASSPDGADTQYF